This TCR beta chain stems from a study of T cells in Graves' hyperthyroidism and ophthalmopathy (dated by TCRdb to the late 2010s). For context, the study as a whole: Peripheral blood samples were taken at the time of initial diagnosis, prior to any treatment. To identify distinguishing TCR V-J signatures, a discovery cohort of about a hundred patients was used, comprising 43 with Graves' ophthalmopathy and 55 to 65 with stable Graves' hyperthyroidism. Prospective prediction of ophthalmopathy was tested in an independent validation cohort consisting of about 19 hyperthyroidism patients and approximately 16 patients who later progressed to ophthalmopathy. For training and testing, the 100 or so patients in the discovery cohort were randomly divided in a 7:3 ratio. In addition, the study compared T-cell repertoires in thyroid tissue and in blood from six Graves' hyperthyroidism patients. After blood sampling, hyperthyroidism patients were treated with methimazole at a starting dose of 30 mg daily, and ophthalmopathy patients were treated with high-dose intravenous methylprednisolone. According to the paper, TCR Vbeta CDR3 sequencing was carried out on approximately 140 peripheral blood samples, which came from 40 to 45 ophthalmopathy, under 85 hyperthyroidism and about 17 progressor patients.

In the ophthalmopathy patients, disease was moderately to severely active, with a Clinical Activity Score of 3 or more, a NOSPECS grade of 4 or more, and a duration of less than 3 months. Patients with uncontrolled infections, other autoimmune diseases, pregnancy or lactation were excluded. Diagnoses were based on clinical symptoms, serum thyroxine and TRAb, thyroid ultrasound and orbital computed tomography. PBMCs were isolated from about 9 ml of fresh peripheral blood by Ficoll-Paque density gradient centrifugation. Trizol reagent was used to extract total RNA, and RNA quality was then checked on an Agilent 2100 Bioanalyzer. The TCR beta CDR3 regions were amplified from RNA transcripts. A first-round RT-PCR of the TCR CDR3 used the HTBI primer set with the Qiagen OneStep RT-PCR kit. A second multiplex PCR round built the libraries, followed by size selection and purification. Libraries were sequenced paired-end with 100 bp reads on an Illumina HiSeq2000. The paper's data handling went like this. Raw data were processed with SOAPnuke, discarding reads with adapters, uncalled bases, mean Phred below 15, or no exact constant-primer or identifier match. COPE v1.2.5 was used to merge high-quality paired reads, and clonotypes were defined as unique nucleotide sequences. MiTCR v1.1 was used to align clonotypes to the IMGT TRBV, TRBD and TRBJ reference segments. The analysis was restricted to V-J combinations with a frequency above 0.0001, which together covered about 99% of the repertoires. A TCS score was defined as the ratio between F50 (clonal expansion) and ExV (chaos), using BLOSUM62-based TCRdist between CDR3 peptides within each V-J. Welch's t-statistics and random forest reduced fewer than 600 V-J features to around 14, which were used in a naive Bayes classifier (R e1071). In TCRdb, the public reads were trimmed at Q25 with fastp and aligned with MiXCR, with productive beta chains retained. Every distinct CDR3 protein forms one entry, paired with its most common genes and DNA. In this record, the V and J calls reflect TCRdb's handling and not the investigators' own analysis. For this sample the table gives about 300,000 distinct CDR3 sequences, of which approximately 18% were detected only once. Just under 40% of the sample rests with the top ten.

What the research found in general, with its limitations: Ophthalmopathy was separated from stable hyperthyroidism by a 13 V-J signature model, with over 85% sensitivity and just over 81% specificity obtained in cross-validation and 80%/75% obtained in testing. Sample size was not statistically predetermined, and investigators were not blinded to group allocation. In validation, progression to ophthalmopathy was predicted by the model with nearly 71% sensitivity and nearly 75% specificity, a median of 6.5 months before onset. Most expanded thyroid clonotypes (frequency above 0.001) were also found in blood, which suggests that blood repertoires may mirror thyroid immune responses.

Regarding this clonotype: Its antigen is unknown. No clone much larger than this one lies a single base away; base qualities are absent.

The sequencing input was blood. The clonotype was recovered from a man aged 50-59 years with Graves' ophthalmopathy.

The CDR3 sequence is CATADRVASGRAGETQYF. The nucleotide sequence is given as TGTGCCACCGCCGACAGGGTAGCTAGCGGGAGGGCCGGAGAGACCCAGTACTTC. The V and J segments used are TRBV19 and TRBJ2-5; 12 bases in the middle match TRBD2. For this chain, trimming is 10 bases at the V end and 4 bases at the J end, and the number of junction bases without a gene match is 19. Including cysteine and phenylalanine, the CDR3 has 18 amino acids. The retained sequence is limited to the CDR3, 54 bases, with the frame set at the first base. CDR1 is given as LNHDA and CDR2 as SQIVND, both from the germline V gene (reference sequence).